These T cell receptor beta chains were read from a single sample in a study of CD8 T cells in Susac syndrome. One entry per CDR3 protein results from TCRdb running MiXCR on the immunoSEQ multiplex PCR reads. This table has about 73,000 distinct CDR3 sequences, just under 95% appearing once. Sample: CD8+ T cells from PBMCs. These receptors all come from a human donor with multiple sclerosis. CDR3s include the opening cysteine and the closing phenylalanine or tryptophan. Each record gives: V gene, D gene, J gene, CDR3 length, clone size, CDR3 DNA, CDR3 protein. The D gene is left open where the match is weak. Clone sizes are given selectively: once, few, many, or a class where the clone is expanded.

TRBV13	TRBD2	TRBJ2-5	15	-	TGTGCCAGCAGCCTCCGACTAGCGAAAGAAGAGACCCAGTACTTC	CASSLRLAKEETQYF
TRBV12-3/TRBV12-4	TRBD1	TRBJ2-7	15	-	TGTGCCAGCAGGACGTCAGGGGGCTTTACCTACGAGCAGTACTTC	CASRTSGGFTYEQYF
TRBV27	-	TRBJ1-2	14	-	TGTGCCAGCGCTTTTCAGGGGCCGGGTGGGGGCTACACCTTC	CASAFQGPGGGYTF
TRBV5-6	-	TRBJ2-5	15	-	TGTGCCAGCAGCTTGCCGCAGGGAATAATTGAGACCCAGTACTTC	CASSLPQGIIETQYF
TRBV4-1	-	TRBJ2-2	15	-	TGCGCCAGCAGCCTTATCCCAGGGAACACCGGGGAGCTGTTTTTT	CASSLIPGNTGELFF
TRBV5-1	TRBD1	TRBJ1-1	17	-	TGCGCCAGCAGCCCTCGGGGTGACAGGGAGGTCAACACTGAAGCTTTCTTT	CASSPRGDREVNTEAFF
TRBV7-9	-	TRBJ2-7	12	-	TGTGCCAGCAGCTCGGGGTCACGCGAGCAGTACTTC	CASSSGSREQYF
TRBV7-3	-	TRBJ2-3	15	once	TGTGCCAGCAGCTCCCGGGGAGCAGGGACGGATACGCAGTATTTT	CASSSRGAGTDTQYF
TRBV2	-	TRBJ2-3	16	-	TGTGCCAGCAGTGAGCTAGGCGCGGCTAGCACAGATACGCAGTATTTT	CASSELGAASTDTQYF
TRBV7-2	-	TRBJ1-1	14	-	TGTGCCAGCAGCTTCAGTGACATGAACACTGAAGCTTTCTTT	CASSFSDMNTEAFF
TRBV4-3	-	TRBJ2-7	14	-	TGCGCCAGCAGCCAAGTGGGGGGGGGCCACGAGCAGTACTTC	CASSQVGGGHEQYF
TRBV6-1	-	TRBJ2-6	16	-	TGTGCCAGCAGTGCGCCCCCCACCTCTGGGGCCAACGTCCTGACTTTC	CASSAPPTSGANVLTF
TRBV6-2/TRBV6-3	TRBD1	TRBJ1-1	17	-	TGTGCCAGCAGTTACTCCGTGCGTGATGACAGGGACACTGAAGCTTTCTTT	CASSYSVRDDRDTEAFF
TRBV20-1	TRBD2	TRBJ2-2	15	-	TGCAGTGCTAGGGAACCGGGACTAGCAGTCGGGGAGCTGTTTTTT	CSAREPGLAVGELFF
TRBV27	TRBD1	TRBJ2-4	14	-	TGTGCCAGCAGTGCCGGGACAGGGAATTTCATTCAGTACTTC	CASSAGTGNFIQYF
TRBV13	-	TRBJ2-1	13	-	TGTGCCAGCAGCTCATCAGTAACCGATGAGCAGTTCTTC	CASSSSVTDEQFF
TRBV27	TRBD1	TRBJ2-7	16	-	TGTGCCAGCAGTCCACTCGGGACAGGGCTCTCCTACGAGCAGTACTTC	CASSPLGTGLSYEQYF
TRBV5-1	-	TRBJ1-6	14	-	TGCGCCAGCAGCCCCGACAAAACTGCTTCACCCCTCCACTTT	CASSPDKTASPLHF
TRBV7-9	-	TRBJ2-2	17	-	TGTGCCAGCAGCCAGGGTCGAAGTATTGGGGGCACCGGGGAGCTGTTTTTT	CASSQGRSIGGTGELFF
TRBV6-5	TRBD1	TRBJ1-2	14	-	TGTGCCAGCAGTATCCGGGGACAGGGTGTTGGCTACACCTTC	CASSIRGQGVGYTF
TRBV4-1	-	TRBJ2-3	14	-	TGCGCCAGCAGCCAAGAGATGGACTGGGATACGCAGTATTTT	CASSQEMDWDTQYF
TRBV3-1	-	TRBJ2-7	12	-	TGTGCCAGCAGCCAAGAAGACGCCGAGCAGTACTTC	CASSQEDAEQYF
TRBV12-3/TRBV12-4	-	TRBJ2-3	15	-	TGTGCCAGCCGACCCTTAGAGGATACCACAGATACGCAGTATTTT	CASRPLEDTTDTQYF
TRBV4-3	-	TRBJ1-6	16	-	TGCGCCAGCAGCCAAGAATTAGGAGACCCTGGATCACCCCTCCACTTT	CASSQELGDPGSPLHF
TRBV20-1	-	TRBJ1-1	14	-	TGCAGTGCTACCAGAGCGCCAAGGGGCCTTGAAGCTTTCTTT	CSATRAPRGLEAFF
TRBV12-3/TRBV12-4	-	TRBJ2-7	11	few	TGTGCCAGCAGTTATGGCGGAGAGCAGTACTTC	CASSYGGEQYF
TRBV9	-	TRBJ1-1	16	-	TGTGCCAGCAGCTTCGGTGAGCAACCTTTGAACACTGAAGCTTTCTTT	CASSFGEQPLNTEAFF
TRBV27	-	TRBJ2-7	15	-	TGTGCCAGCAGTCCCATTCCACTGAGCTCCTACGAGCAGTACTTC	CASSPIPLSSYEQYF
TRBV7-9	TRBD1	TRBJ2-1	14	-	TGTGCCAGCAGCCTCGGGACAGGGGACGGTGAGCAGTTCTTC	CASSLGTGDGEQFF
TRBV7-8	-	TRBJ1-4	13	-	TGTGCCAGCAGCTTAGAAACGGCCGAAAAACTGTTTTTT	CASSLETAEKLFF
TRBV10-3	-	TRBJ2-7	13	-	TGTGCCACACGGACACTGAGCTCCTACGAGCAGTACTTC	CATRTLSSYEQYF
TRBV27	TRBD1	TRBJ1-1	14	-	TGTGCCAGCAGTGGGAGGGACAGCTTAGTCGAAGCTTTCTTT	CASSGRDSLVEAFF
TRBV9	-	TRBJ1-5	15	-	TGTGCCAGCAGCGTAGGGGGGGCTAGCAATCAGCCCCAGCATTTT	CASSVGGASNQPQHF
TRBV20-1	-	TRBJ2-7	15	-	TGCAGTGCTAGAGATCGCGGGGTAAGCTCCTACGAGCAGTACTTC	CSARDRGVSSYEQYF
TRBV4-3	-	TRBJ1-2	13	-	TGCGCCAGCAGCCAATGGCAGTTCTATGGCTACACCTTC	CASSQWQFYGYTF
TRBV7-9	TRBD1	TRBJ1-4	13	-	TGTGCCAGCAGCCGGGACAGTTATGAAAAACTGTTTTTT	CASSRDSYEKLFF
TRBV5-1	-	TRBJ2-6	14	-	TGCGCCAGCGCACCAGGGTCTGGGGCCAACGTCCTGACTTTC	CASAPGSGANVLTF
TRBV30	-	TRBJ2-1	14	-	TGTGCCTGGAGTGTAGTAAGTGGGTACAATGAGCAGTTCTTC	CAWSVVSGYNEQFF
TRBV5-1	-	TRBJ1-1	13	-	TGCGCCAGCAGCTTGTTGGGGACCTTTGAAGCTTTCTTT	CASSLLGTFEAFF
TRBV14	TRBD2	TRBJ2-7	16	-	TGTGCCAGCAGCCTAGGACTAGCGGGTACATTGGACGAGCAGTACTTC	CASSLGLAGTLDEQYF
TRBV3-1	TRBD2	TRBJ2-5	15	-	TGTGCCAGCAGCCAAGTACGCGGGAGTGGGGAGACCCAGTACTTC	CASSQVRGSGETQYF
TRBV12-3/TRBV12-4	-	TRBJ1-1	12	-	TGTGCCAGCAGTCCACTGGGCACTGAAGCTTTCTTT	CASSPLGTEAFF
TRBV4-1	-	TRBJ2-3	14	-	TGCGCCAGCAGCCAAGAGAGGGCTACAGATACGCAGTATTTT	CASSQERATDTQYF
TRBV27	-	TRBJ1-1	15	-	TGTGCCAGCAGACTCAGTAACAGGGCGAACACTGAAGCTTTCTTT	CASRLSNRANTEAFF
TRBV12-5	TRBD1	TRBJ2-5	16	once	TGTGCTAGTGGTAATCCTCCGGGACAGGAACAAGAGACCCAGTACTTC	CASGNPPGQEQETQYF
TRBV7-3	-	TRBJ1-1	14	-	TGTGCCAGCAGCTTAACGGGCTCGAACACTGAAGCTTTCTTT	CASSLTGSNTEAFF
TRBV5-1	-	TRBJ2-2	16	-	TGCGCCAGCAGCTATCCCCGGGACACCTACACCGGGGAGCTGTTTTTT	CASSYPRDTYTGELFF
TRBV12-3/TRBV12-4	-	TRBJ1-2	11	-	TGTGCCAGCAGCCCCCTCTATGGTGGCACCTTC	CASSPLYGGTF
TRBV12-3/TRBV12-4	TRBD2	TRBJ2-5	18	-	TGTGCCAGCAGTTCACGATTAGTGTCTAGCGGGATAGAAGAGACCCAGTACTTC	CASSSRLVSSGIEETQYF